This T cell receptor (beta chain) was sequenced in a study of shared clonotypes between healthy human individuals. The CDR3 has 15 amino acids. Trimming pared 7 bases from V and 4 bases from J, leaving 16 bases between. Germline CDR1 LNHNV, CDR2 YYDKDF (reference sequence). Method: immunoSEQ multiplex PCR; TCRdb's copy keeps in-frame clones and lacks some. The profile shows around 95,000 clones, 40% to 55% of them singletons. The rearrangement links TRBV15 to TRBJ2-2; possible D gene TRBD1, 6 bases. The receptor was derived from a woman aged 40 to 55 in good health. Some clones in this sample may be carry-over from other donors' samples. Sequenced material: PBMCs. The CDR3 DNA sequence: TGTGCCACCAACACAGGGAGAGTGGGCACCGGGGAGCTGTTTTTT. This translates into CATNTGRVGTGELFF.